This entry concerns a single T cell receptor (beta chain). The assay was immunoSEQ multiplex PCR, and TCRdb's table has in-frame clones only and misses some. This sample carries approximately 150,000 clones, 90% to 95% of them seen once, and the ten largest clones take more than 1.1%. CDR3 length equals 19 residues. CDR1 is LNHNV and CDR2 is YYDKDF in the germline V gene (reference sequence). Trimming removed 0 bases at V and 6 bases at J, with 26 bases between. The data originate from a study of control samples from healthy donors and cancer patients. The chain recombines TRBV15 with TRBJ1-2, with D perhaps matching TRBD1 (5 bases). This sequence originates from a woman aged 18-29 years in good health. Input material: blood. The DNA for the CDR3 is TGTGCCACCAGCAGAGACCCCTCCGGGGGAATGGCTAAGGGGAATGGCTACACCTTC. Translating it yields CATSRDPSGGMAKGNGYTF. The variable domain in full, completed from reference TRBV15 and TRBJ1-2, reads DAMVIQNPRYQVTQFGKPVTLSCSQTLNHNVMYWYQQKSSQAPKLLFHYYDKDFNNEADTPDNFQSRRPNTSFCFLDIRSPGLGDTAMYLCATSRDPSGGMAKGNGYTFGSGTRLTVV.